A selection of T cell receptor beta chains follows, all from one sample in a study of CD8 T cells in Susac syndrome. TCRdb itself ran the immunoSEQ multiplex PCR reads through MiXCR, one entry per CDR3 protein. Of 150,000 to 200,000 distinct CDR3 sequences listed, approximately 93% are singletons. Source material: CD4+ T cells from PBMCs. The receptor source for this set is a human donor with multiple sclerosis. Each CDR3 is given with its conserved first and last residue. The D gene is left open where the match is weak. Part of the rows lack a size; the others show once, few, many or a class for expanded clones.

d_call	v_call	clone_size	j_call	cdr3_aa	cdr3_nt
TRBD1	TRBV9	-	TRBJ1-1	CASSGWGQLNTEAFF	TGTGCCAGCAGCGGATGGGGACAGTTGAACACTGAAGCTTTCTTT
-	TRBV24-1	-	TRBJ2-5	CATSDLQAGQETQYF	TGTGCCACCAGTGATTTGCAAGCAGGACAAGAGACCCAGTACTTC
-	TRBV7-2	-	TRBJ2-3	CASSLGQGQGRSRRAQYF	TGTGCCAGCAGCTTAGGACAGGGCCAAGGGAGGAGCCGGCGGGCGCAGTATTTT
-	TRBV28	once	TRBJ1-5	CASSLYRPQHF	TGTGCCAGCAGTTTGTATAGGCCCCAGCATTTT
-	TRBV18	-	TRBJ1-1	CASSPGVIHTEAFF	TGTGCCAGCTCACCAGGAGTAATCCACACTGAAGCTTTCTTT
-	TRBV9	-	TRBJ1-1	CASSVAEGRSEAFF	TGTGCCAGCAGCGTAGCTGAGGGCAGGTCTGAAGCTTTCTTT
-	TRBV5-1	-	TRBJ1-1	CASSFAQNTEAFF	TGCGCCAGCAGCTTCGCTCAGAACACTGAAGCTTTCTTT
-	TRBV6-5	-	TRBJ1-4	CASSYSGGGEKLFF	TGTGCCAGCAGTTACTCCGGGGGTGGAGAAAAACTGTTTTTT
-	TRBV5-1	-	TRBJ2-7	CASSLAGFDEQYF	TGCGCCAGCAGCTTGGCGGGTTTCGACGAGCAGTACTTC
-	TRBV7-2	-	TRBJ2-1	CASSRYSSLPGQFF	TGTGCCAGCAGCCGTTATAGTAGCCTTCCCGGGCAGTTCTTC
TRBD2	TRBV20-1	once	TRBJ2-1	CSASASGLNNEQFF	TGCAGTGCTAGTGCTAGCGGGCTTAACAATGAGCAGTTCTTC
TRBD2	TRBV27	-	TRBJ2-3	CASKPLAGGGGTDTQYF	TGTGCCAGCAAACCCCTAGCGGGAGGAGGTGGAACAGATACGCAGTATTTT
-	TRBV14	-	TRBJ2-5	CASSQAGWYQETQYF	TGTGCCAGCAGCCAAGCGGGATGGTACCAAGAGACCCAGTACTTC
-	TRBV3-1	-	TRBJ2-2	CASSLRGLGPNTGELFF	TGTGCCAGCAGCCTAAGGGGACTCGGACCAAACACCGGGGAGCTGTTTTTT
-	TRBV30	-	TRBJ2-7	CAWTHRSPDEQYF	TGTGCCTGGACCCACAGGAGTCCGGACGAGCAGTACTTC
-	TRBV4-2	-	TRBJ1-3	CASSQEISGNTIYF	TGTGCCAGCAGCCAAGAGATATCTGGAAACACCATATATTTT
-	TRBV25-1	-	TRBJ1-1	CASSDLGKGTTEAFF	TGTGCCAGCAGTGATCTAGGGAAAGGAACCACTGAAGCTTTCTTT
-	TRBV14	once	TRBJ1-3	CASSQVTGPGNTIYF	TGTGCCAGCAGCCAAGTTACGGGGCCCGGAAACACCATATATTTT
-	TRBV19	-	TRBJ2-1	CASSGHPGYNEQFF	TGTGCCAGTAGTGGGCACCCAGGTTACAATGAGCAGTTCTTC
TRBD2	TRBV3-1	-	TRBJ2-5	CASSLGTRRETQYF	TGTGCCAGCAGCCTAGGGACTAGGAGGGAGACCCAGTACTTC
-	TRBV24-1	once	TRBJ2-3	CATSDGSFSDTQYF	TGTGCCACCAGTGATGGAAGCTTCTCAGATACGCAGTATTTT
TRBD2	TRBV6-2/TRBV6-3	-	TRBJ2-7	CASSNPAGSYEQYF	TGTGCCAGCAGTAACCCAGCGGGGTCCTACGAGCAGTACTTC
-	TRBV4-2	-	TRBJ1-4	CASRIRDGVNEKLFF	TGTGCCAGCAGGATCCGGGACGGAGTTAATGAAAAACTGTTTTTT
-	TRBV3-1	-	TRBJ2-7	CASSPRGVSYEQYF	TGTGCCAGCAGCCCTCGCGGGGTCTCCTACGAGCAGTACTTC
TRBD2	TRBV19	few	TRBJ2-3	CASSGLAGTDTQYF	TGTGCCAGTAGTGGACTAGCGGGCACAGATACGCAGTATTTT
-	TRBV7-9	-	TRBJ2-5	CASSLASKGETQYF	TGTGCCAGCAGCTTAGCATCGAAGGGAGAGACCCAGTACTTC
TRBD1	TRBV5-8	once	TRBJ1-2	CASSAVGGPYGYTF	TGTGCCAGCAGCGCCGTAGGGGGCCCCTATGGCTACACCTTC
-	TRBV5-4	-	TRBJ2-3	CASSPVATDTQYF	TGTGCCAGCAGCCCGGTCGCCACAGATACGCAGTATTTT
TRBD1	TRBV12-3/TRBV12-4	-	TRBJ1-2	CASSPDRGGYTF	TGTGCCAGCAGTCCGGACAGGGGTGGCTACACCTTC
-	TRBV11-2	-	TRBJ2-7	CASSLGSDGMSGQYF	TGTGCCAGCAGCTTAGGGAGTGACGGGATGAGTGGGCAGTACTTC
TRBD1	TRBV25-1	-	TRBJ1-1	CASRRQGNTEAFF	TGTGCCAGCAGAAGACAGGGAAACACTGAAGCTTTCTTT
-	TRBV6-1	-	TRBJ2-7	CASSEDPRVYEQYF	TGTGCCAGCAGTGAGGACCCCCGAGTATACGAGCAGTACTTC
-	TRBV2	-	TRBJ1-1	CASGGGGRNTEAFF	TGTGCCAGCGGGGGTGGGGGCCGGAACACTGAAGCTTTCTTT
-	TRBV24-1	-	TRBJ2-2	CATSDSRQTGELFF	TGTGCCACCAGTGATTCCAGACAGACCGGGGAGCTGTTTTTT
-	TRBV5-4	-	TRBJ1-4	CASSLPSKNEKLFF	TGTGCCAGCAGCTTGCCCTCGAAGAATGAAAAACTGTTTTTT
-	TRBV20-1	-	TRBJ1-1	CSASGLRTEAFF	TGCAGTGCTAGCGGATTGAGGACTGAAGCTTTCTTT
TRBD2	TRBV6-4	-	TRBJ2-1	CASSGTSGRGNEQFF	TGTGCCAGCAGTGGGACTAGCGGGAGGGGAAATGAGCAGTTCTTC